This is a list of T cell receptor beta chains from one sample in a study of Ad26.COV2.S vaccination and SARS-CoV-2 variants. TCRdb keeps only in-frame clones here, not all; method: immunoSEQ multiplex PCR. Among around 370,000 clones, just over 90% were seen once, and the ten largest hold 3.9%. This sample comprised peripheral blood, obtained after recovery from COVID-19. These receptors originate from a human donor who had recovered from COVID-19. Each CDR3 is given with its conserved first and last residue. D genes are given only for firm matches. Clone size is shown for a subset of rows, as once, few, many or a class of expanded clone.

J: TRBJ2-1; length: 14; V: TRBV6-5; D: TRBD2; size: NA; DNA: TGTGCCAGCTCCTCGGGGGGGCCCTACAATGAGCAGTTCTTC; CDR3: CASSSGGPYNEQFF
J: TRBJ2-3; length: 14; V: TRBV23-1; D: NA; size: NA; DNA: TGCGCCAGCGGTGAAGGGGGGAAAGTAAGTACGCAGTATTTT; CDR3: CASGEGGKVSTQYF
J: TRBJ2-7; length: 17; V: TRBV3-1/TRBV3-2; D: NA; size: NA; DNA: TGTGCCAGCAGCCAAGATTCGGCGGGCGGCTCTGCGTACGAGCAGTACTTC; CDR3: CASSQDSAGGSAYEQYF
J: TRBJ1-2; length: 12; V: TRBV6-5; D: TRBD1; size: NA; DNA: TGTGCCAGCAGTAGGACAGGGGCAGGCTACACCTTC; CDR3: CASSRTGAGYTF
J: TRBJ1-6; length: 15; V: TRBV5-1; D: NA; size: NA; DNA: TGCGCCAGCAGCTTGGAGGGGAGGGGGAATTCACCCCTCCACTTT; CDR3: CASSLEGRGNSPLHF
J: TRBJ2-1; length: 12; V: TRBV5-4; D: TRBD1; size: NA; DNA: TGTGCCAGCAGCAGGGACAGCTTCGAGCAGTTCTTC; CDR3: CASSRDSFEQFF
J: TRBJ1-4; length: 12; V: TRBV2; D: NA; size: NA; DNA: TGTGCCAGCAGCCCGGTAAATGAAAAACTGTTTTTT; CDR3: CASSPVNEKLFF
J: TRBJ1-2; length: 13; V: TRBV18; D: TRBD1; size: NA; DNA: TGTGCCAGCTCCCAGGGACAGGGCTATGGCTACACCTTC; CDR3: CASSQGQGYGYTF
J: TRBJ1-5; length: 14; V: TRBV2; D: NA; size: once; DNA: TGTGCCAGCAGTGATACAGGGCAAAGGCAGCCCCAGCATTTT; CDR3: CASSDTGQRQPQHF
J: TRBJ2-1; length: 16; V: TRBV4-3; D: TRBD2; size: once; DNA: TGCGCCAGCAGCCAAGATCTGCGGGGGGGGTACAATGAGCAGTTCTTC; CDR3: CASSQDLRGGYNEQFF
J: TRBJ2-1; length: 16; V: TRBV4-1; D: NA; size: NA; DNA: TGCGCCAGCAGCCATTTGCCGGGGCCCTCCTACAATGAGCAGTTCTTC; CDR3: CASSHLPGPSYNEQFF
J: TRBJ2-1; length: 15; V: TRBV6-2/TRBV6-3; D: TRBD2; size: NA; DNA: TGTGCCAGCAGCAAGACTAGCGGGGGGGTCGATGAGCAGTTCTTC; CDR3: CASSKTSGGVDEQFF
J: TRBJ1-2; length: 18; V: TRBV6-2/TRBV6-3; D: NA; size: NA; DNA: TGTGCCAGCAGTTACTCGACGCAGGGCCTATGGGGCAACTATGGCTACACCTTC; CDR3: CASSYSTQGLWGNYGYTF
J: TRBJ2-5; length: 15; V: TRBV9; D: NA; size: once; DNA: TGTGCCAGCAGCGTAGCGGGCTTCCCCCAGGAGACCCAGTACTTC; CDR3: CASSVAGFPQETQYF
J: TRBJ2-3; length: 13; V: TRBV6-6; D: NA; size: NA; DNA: TGTGCCACAGCTGGGGCGCTCGCGGATACGCAGTATTTT; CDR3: CATAGALADTQYF
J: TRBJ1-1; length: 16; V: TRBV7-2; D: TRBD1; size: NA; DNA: TGTGCCAGCAGCTCCAGGACAGGGGCCAGATTCACTGAAGCTTTCTTT; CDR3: CASSSRTGARFTEAFF
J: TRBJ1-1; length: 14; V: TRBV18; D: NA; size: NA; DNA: TGTGCCAGCTCACCACCCACCCTCTACACTGAAGCTTTCTTT; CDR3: CASSPPTLYTEAFF
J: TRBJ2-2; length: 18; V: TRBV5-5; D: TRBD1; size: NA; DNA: TGTGCCAGCAGCTTTTGGTCGGGCACAGGGGGCGCGACCGGGGAGCTGTTTTTT; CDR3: CASSFWSGTGGATGELFF
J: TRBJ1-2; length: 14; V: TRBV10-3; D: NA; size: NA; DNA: TGTACCATCAGTGCGGAAGGGAGAGGCTATGGCTACACCTTC; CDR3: CTISAEGRGYGYTF
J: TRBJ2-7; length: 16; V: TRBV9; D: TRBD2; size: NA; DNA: TGTGCCAGCAGCGTAGATAGCCGAGGACTAGCGCGCGAGCAGTACTTC; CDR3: CASSVDSRGLAREQYF
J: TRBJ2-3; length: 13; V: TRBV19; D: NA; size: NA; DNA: TGTGCCAGTACCCCCCCCGGCACAGATACGCAGTATTTT; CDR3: CASTPPGTDTQYF